Presented here are 12 T cell receptor beta chains from one specimen sequenced in a study of blood T cell repertoires in COVID-19. Profiled with immunoSEQ multiplex PCR; TCRdb holds only in-frame clones, not every one. The table has fewer than 250,000 clones, 81% seen once; the top ten hold around 10%. Sequencing input: PBMCs or T cells enriched from blood (not recorded which). These TCRs come from a woman aged 50 to 60 with acute COVID-19.

The chain carries TRBV3-1 (or the pseudogene TRBV3-2) and TRBJ1-2; the D gene is possibly TRBD1 (5 bases). Looked up from germline, CDR1 is LGHDT and CDR2 is YNNKEL (reference sequence). V dropped 0 bases and J dropped 8 bases, with 19 bases sitting between them. The CDR3 extends over 16 amino acids. CDR3 bases: TGTGCCAGCAGCCAAGATTGGTCCGGGGGAGGAGCCGGCTACACCTTC. Protein sequence: CASSQDWSGGGAGYTF.

This clone was detected only a few times. The genes are TRBV3-1 (or the pseudogene TRBV3-2) and TRBJ1-2; no clear D gene. Germline V CDR1 and CDR2: LGHDT, YNNKEL (reference sequence). The V gene lost 1 base and the J gene lost 8 bases, with 14 bases spanning the gap. CDR3 length equals 14 residues. CDR3: CASSQVSRRYGYTF. The DNA of the CDR3 is TGTGCCAGCAGCCAAGTCTCGCGCAGGTACGGCTACACCTTC.

The chain links TRBV3-1 (or the pseudogene TRBV3-2) to TRBJ2-7, with D tentatively TRBD2 (5 bases). The CDR3 is made up of 12 amino acids. Trimming pared 4 bases from V and 7 bases from J, leaving 11 bases between. Germline loops: CDR1 LGHDT, CDR2 YNNKEL (reference sequence). The CDR3 sequence: CASSLTGDEQYF. In DNA, the CDR3 is TGTGCCAGCAGCCTGACCGGGGATGAGCAGTACTTC.

The chain recombines TRBV27 with TRBJ1-6; TRBD1 is a possible D gene (5 bases). Germline V gene lookup returns CDR1 MNHEY and CDR2 SMNVEV (reference sequence). V dropped 2 bases and J dropped 8 bases, with 7 bases sitting between them. The CDR3 consists of 13 residues. The CDR3 spells CASSLGGDSPLHF. CDR3 DNA sequence: TGTGCCAGCAGTTTAGGGGGGGATTCACCCCTCCACTTT.

The V and J genes are TRBV2 and TRBJ2-2; the D gene is possibly TRBD1 (5 bases). From germline, CDR1 is SNHLY and CDR2 FYNNEI. The V gene lost 8 bases and the J gene lost 6 bases, with 7 bases spanning the gap. The CDR3 is 11 amino acids. The CDR3 DNA reads TGTGCCAGCCAGACAGCCGGGGAGCTGTTTTTT. It encodes CASQTAGELFF.

The chain is built from TRBV29-1 and TRBJ1-5, with D possibly matching TRBD1 (5 bases). The CDR3 covers 13 residues. The V and J ends lost 8 bases and 4 bases respectively, with 15 bases between them. Germline V CDR1 and CDR2: SQVTM, ANQGSEA. CDR3 nucleotide sequence: TGCAGCACCCGGGAGGGGATTAATCAGCCCCAGCATTTT. Its protein product is CSTREGINQPQHF.

This clone was found a few times. The chain is built from TRBV28 and TRBJ2-3; 10 bases are shared with TRBD1. The germline CDR1 and CDR2 sequences are MDHEN and SYDVKM. The CDR3 has 15 residues. V shed 10 bases, J shed 5 bases, and the junction held 12 bases outside the gene matches. The CDR3 reads CATHFSGQGKDTQYF. CDR3 nucleotides: TGTGCCACCCATTTTTCGGGACAGGGGAAAGATACGCAGTATTTT.

The chain carries TRBV19 and TRBJ1-1; D ambiguous. Trimming stripped 7 bases from V and 0 bases from J, with 9 bases between. The CDR3 has 13 residues. Germline lookup yields CDR1 LNHDA and CDR2 SQIVND (reference sequence). CDR3 sequence: CASKKSVNTEAFF. The CDR3 coding sequence is TGTGCCAGTAAAAAGTCGGTGAACACTGAAGCTTTCTTT. Using reference TRBV19 and TRBJ1-1 for the parts outside the CDR3, the full variable domain is DGGITQSPKYLFRKEGQNVTLSCEQNLNHDAMYWYRQDPGQGLRLIYYSQIVNDFQKGDIAEGYSVSREKKESFPLTVTSAQKNPTAFYLCASKKSVNTEAFFGQGTRLTVV.

The chain recombines TRBV10-3 with TRBJ2-5, with TRBD1 matching over 8 bases. This CDR3 is built from 15 residues. CDR1 is ENHRY and CDR2 is SYGVKD in the germline V gene. With 6 bases clipped from V and 1 base from J, the junction kept 7 bases outside the gene matches. CDR3 sequence (DNA): TGTGCCATCAGCCAGGGGGCCTTCACCCAAGAGACCCAGTACTTC. Encoded protein: CAISQGAFTQETQYF.

The chain combines TRBV11-3 with TRBJ1-3, with TRBD1 identical over 7 bases. Germline V gene data show CDR1 as SGHNT and CDR2 as YENEEA. Germline trimming cut 4 bases from V and 0 bases from J; bases unmatched to any gene: 0. This CDR3 is built from 14 residues. Written as DNA, the CDR3 is TGTGCCAGCAGCTGGGACAGCTCTGGAAACACCATATATTTT. Translation: CASSWDSSGNTIYF.

The chain carries TRBV29-1 and TRBJ1-1, with D maybe TRBD1 (5 bases). The V gene lost 6 bases and the J gene lost 10 bases, with 15 bases spanning the gap. Germline V lookup: CDR1 SQVTM, CDR2 ANQGSEA. This CDR3 spans 11 amino acids. The chain's CDR3 is CSVRAGGSAFF. CDR3 sequence (DNA): TGCAGCGTCCGGGCGGGGGGTTCAGCTTTCTTT. The whole variable domain, filled in from reference TRBV29-1 and TRBJ1-1, reads SAVISQKPSRDICQRGTSLTIQCQVDSQVTMMFWYRQQPGQSLTLIATANQGSEATYESGFVIDKFPISRPNLTFSTLTVSNMSPEDSSIYLCSVRAGGSAFFGQGTRLTVV.

The chain uses TRBV28 and TRBJ1-2; 7 bases line up with TRBD1. The germline V gene has CDR1 MDHEN and CDR2 SYDVKM. This CDR3 region has 16 residues. The V and J ends lost 2 bases and 4 bases, in that order; junction bases with no gene match: 10. CDR3 region: CASSLGSVRGAYGYTF. CDR3 DNA: TGTGCCAGCAGTTTAGGGTCTGTCAGGGGGGCCTATGGCTACACCTTC.